These T cell receptor beta chains were read from a single sample in a study of T cells in Graves' hyperthyroidism and ophthalmopathy. Using its own MiXCR run on the multiplex PCR reads, TCRdb lists one record per CDR3 protein. Of about 350,000 distinct CDR3 sequences in the sample, about 16% were seen once. Specimen: blood. These receptors were obtained from a woman aged 60-70 years with Graves' ophthalmopathy. The CDR3 runs from the conserved cysteine through the conserved F or W. The D gene is left open where the match is weak. Only some rows state a clone size, as once, few, many or a class for expanded clones.

TRBJ1-1	13	TRBD1	TRBV28	many	CASSFRDRGSAFF	TGTGCCAGCAGTTTTCGAGACAGGGGGTCAGCTTTCTTT
TRBJ2-7	14	.	TRBV20-1	few	CSASMTTSSYEQYF	TGCAGTGCTTCCATGACAACCTCCTCCTACGAGCAGTACTTC
TRBJ1-5	15	TRBD1	TRBV2	many	CASRETGGTIQPQHF	TGTGCCAGCAGAGAAACAGGGGGCACTATTCAGCCCCAGCATTTT
TRBJ2-7	14	.	TRBV27	many	CASSPNHRDYEQYF	TGTGCCAGCAGTCCAAATCACAGGGACTACGAGCAGTACTTC
TRBJ2-7	14	TRBD1	TRBV6-2/TRBV6-3	.	CASSRGTGGFEQYF	TGTGCCAGCAGTCGCGGGACAGGGGGCTTCGAGCAGTACTTC
TRBJ2-7	14	TRBD2	TRBV7-3	many	CASSPTGGGGEQYF	TGTGCCAGCAGCCCCACGGGGGGGGGTGGCGAGCAGTACTTC
TRBJ2-1	16	.	TRBV9	many	CASSDPPGISYNEQFF	TGTGCCAGCAGCGACCCCCCGGGAATCTCCTACAATGAGCAGTTCTTC
TRBJ2-7	14	.	TRBV28	many	CASTVQGPNYEQYF	TGTGCCAGCACCGTACAGGGCCCCAACTACGAGCAGTACTTC
TRBJ2-7	14	.	TRBV20-1	.	CGASLGTVSYEQYF	TGCGGTGCTAGCCTCGGGACCGTCAGTTACGAGCAGTACTTC
TRBJ1-5	16	TRBD1	TRBV19	few	CASKEAGQGLNQPQHF	TGTGCCAGTAAGGAGGCGGGACAGGGGCTTAATCAGCCCCAGCATTTT
TRBJ2-7	15	TRBD2	TRBV18	many	CASSPLGLAGNEQYF	TGTGCCAGCTCACCCCTGGGACTAGCGGGAAACGAGCAGTACTTC
TRBJ2-2	12	.	TRBV3-1	many	CASSQARGELFF	TGTGCCAGCAGCCAAGCCAGAGGGGAGCTGTTTTTT
TRBJ2-7	11	.	TRBV28	many	CASSAVYEQYF	TGTGCCAGCAGTGCGGTATACGAGCAGTACTTC
TRBJ1-5	15	.	TRBV20-1	many	CSASPIQTANQPQHF	TGCAGTGCTAGTCCTATCCAGACAGCCAATCAGCCCCAGCATTTT
TRBJ2-1	15	.	TRBV10-1	many	CASSESRLAYNEQFF	TGCGCCAGCAGTGAGTCCAGGCTGGCCTACAATGAGCAGTTCTTC
TRBJ2-2	15	TRBD2	TRBV12-3/TRBV12-4	.	CASSRLAARTGELFF	TGTGCCAGCAGTCGACTAGCGGCGAGGACCGGGGAGCTGTTTTTT
TRBJ1-2	11	.	TRBV29-1	.	CSVEVGRGYTF	TGCAGCGTTGAAGTGGGAAGGGGCTACACCTTC
TRBJ2-6	16	.	TRBV12-3/TRBV12-4	many	CASSLPGYSGANVLTF	TGTGCCAGCAGTTTGCCTGGGTACTCTGGGGCCAACGTCCTGACTTTC
TRBJ1-5	16	TRBD1	TRBV5-1	many	CASSWGQVYSNQPQHF	TGCGCCAGCAGCTGGGGACAGGTGTATAGCAATCAGCCCCAGCATTTT
TRBJ2-3	13	.	TRBV5-4	few	CASRLGPEDTQYF	TGTGCCAGCAGACTGGGACCAGAGGATACGCAGTATTTT
TRBJ2-1	16	TRBD1	TRBV11-2	many	CASSVPQGISYNEQFF	TGTGCCAGCAGCGTCCCACAGGGGATCTCCTACAATGAGCAGTTCTTC
TRBJ2-3	15	TRBD2	TRBV20-1	many	CSARLASGILDTQYF	TGCAGTGCTAGACTTGCTAGCGGGATATTAGATACGCAGTATTTT
TRBJ2-7	13	.	TRBV5-1	many	CASSFSISYEQYF	TGCGCCAGCAGCTTCTCGATCTCCTACGAGCAGTACTTC
TRBJ2-5	14	.	TRBV3-1	.	CASTRGQLQETQYF	TGTGCCAGCACCCGAGGACAGCTCCAAGAGACCCAGTACTTC
TRBJ1-1	13	TRBD1	TRBV27	few	CASSPRQGGDAFF	TGTGCCAGCAGTCCCCGACAGGGAGGAGACGCTTTCTTT
TRBJ2-7	13	.	TRBV6-1	few	CASTDPGRYEQYF	TGTGCCAGCACCGATCCGGGGAGGTACGAGCAGTACTTC
TRBJ1-5	15	.	TRBV3-1	many	CASSQRQDLFRPQHF	TGTGCCAGCAGCCAACGACAGGACCTTTTTAGGCCCCAGCATTTT
TRBJ1-2	12	.	TRBV12-3/TRBV12-4	many	CASSGWDSGYTF	TGTGCCAGCAGTGGCTGGGATAGTGGCTACACCTTC
TRBJ2-7	15	.	TRBV19	once	CASRTGGGQSYEQYF	TGTGCCAGTCGGACAGGCGGGGGCCAATCCTACGAGCAGTACTTC
TRBJ2-5	15	.	TRBV13	many	CASSLAYRGEETQYF	TGTGCCAGCAGCTTAGCCTATAGGGGGGAAGAGACCCAGTACTTC
TRBJ2-1	15	TRBD2	TRBV29-1	many	CSVGGTSGRGDEQFF	TGCAGCGTTGGTGGAACTAGCGGGAGAGGGGATGAGCAGTTCTTC
TRBJ2-7	15	.	TRBV28	few	CASSFRTRGYYEQYF	TGTGCCAGCAGTTTCCGAACAAGGGGTTACTACGAGCAGTACTTC
TRBJ2-1	14	TRBD2	TRBV5-1	few	CASSLQRENSEQFF	TGCGCCAGCAGCTTGCAGCGGGAGAACAGTGAGCAGTTCTTC
TRBJ1-1	14	TRBD1	TRBV5-1	many	CASSLTGGGTEAFF	TGCGCCAGCAGCTTGACAGGGGGAGGCACTGAAGCTTTCTTT
TRBJ2-3	15	TRBD2	TRBV7-9	many	CASSLTGLAGDTQYF	TGTGCCAGCAGCCTCACCGGACTAGCGGGAGATACGCAGTATTTT
TRBJ1-2	13	.	TRBV19	.	CASSIDRNYGYTF	TGTGCCAGTAGTATAGACAGAAACTATGGCTACACCTTC
TRBJ2-5	14	.	TRBV11-1	many	CASSLGVGEETQYF	TGTGCCAGCAGCTTAGGTGTCGGCGAAGAGACCCAGTACTTC
TRBJ2-3	16	TRBD2	TRBV7-9	many	CASSLSSGRRADTQYF	TGTGCCAGCAGCTTGAGTAGCGGGAGGCGGGCAGATACGCAGTATTTT
TRBJ2-7	12	.	TRBV29-1	.	CSVVTGAHEQYF	TGCAGCGTTGTCACGGGGGCCCACGAGCAGTACTTC
TRBJ2-5	15	.	TRBV15	few	CATSRQTGGRETQYF	TGTGCCACCAGCAGACAGACAGGAGGTCGGGAGACCCAGTACTTC
TRBJ1-6	15	.	TRBV5-1	.	CASSDWVADNSPLHF	TGCGCCAGCAGTGATTGGGTGGCGGATAATTCACCCCTCCACTTT
TRBJ2-2	15	TRBD1	TRBV27	many	CASRALQGTSGELFF	TGTGCCAGCAGGGCGCTACAGGGGACGTCCGGGGAGCTGTTTTTT
TRBJ2-5	13	.	TRBV12-3/TRBV12-4	few	CASSFLRGETQYF	TGTGCCAGCAGTTTCTTGCGGGGAGAGACCCAGTACTTC
TRBJ2-5	13	.	TRBV5-1	many	CASSPGEAETQYF	TGCGCCAGCAGTCCGGGGGAGGCTGAGACCCAGTACTTC
TRBJ2-1	16	TRBD2	TRBV4-1	once	CASSQDRTGGYNEQFF	TGCGCCAGCAGCCAAGATAGGACGGGAGGGTACAATGAGCAGTTCTTC
TRBJ2-7	14	.	TRBV9	few	CASSFQEGAYEQYF	TGTGCCAGCAGCTTCCAGGAGGGAGCCTACGAGCAGTACTTC
TRBJ2-3	18	TRBD2	TRBV7-3	few	CASSPTPKTSVRTDTQYF	TGTGCCAGCAGCCCAACCCCAAAGACTAGCGTTCGCACAGATACGCAGTATTTT
TRBJ2-3	16	TRBD1	TRBV7-9	few	CASSGGRDRITDTQYF	TGTGCCAGCAGCGGGGGCCGGGACAGAATAACGGATACGCAGTATTTT